Detailed here is one T cell receptor beta chain. Germline CDR1 is SEHNR and CDR2 is FQNEAQ (reference sequence). The length of the CDR3 is 17 residues. The ends were cut back, 5 bases at V and 4 bases at J, with 24 bases in the middle. This table comes from immunoSEQ multiplex PCR, and its TCRdb copy is limited to in-frame clones, with some not included. The table has more than 150,000 clones, around 80% seen once. The source of the sample is a study of blood T cell repertoires in COVID-19. The V call is TRBV7-9, the J call TRBJ2-7; no clear D. This clonotype was sampled from a human donor in a cohort sampled during active COVID-19. The specimen was peripheral blood. For the CDR3, the DNA is TGTGCCAGCAGCACGGTCACACGGAGCCGCACCAAGTACGAGCAGTACTTC. Translated: CASSTVTRSRTKYEQYF.